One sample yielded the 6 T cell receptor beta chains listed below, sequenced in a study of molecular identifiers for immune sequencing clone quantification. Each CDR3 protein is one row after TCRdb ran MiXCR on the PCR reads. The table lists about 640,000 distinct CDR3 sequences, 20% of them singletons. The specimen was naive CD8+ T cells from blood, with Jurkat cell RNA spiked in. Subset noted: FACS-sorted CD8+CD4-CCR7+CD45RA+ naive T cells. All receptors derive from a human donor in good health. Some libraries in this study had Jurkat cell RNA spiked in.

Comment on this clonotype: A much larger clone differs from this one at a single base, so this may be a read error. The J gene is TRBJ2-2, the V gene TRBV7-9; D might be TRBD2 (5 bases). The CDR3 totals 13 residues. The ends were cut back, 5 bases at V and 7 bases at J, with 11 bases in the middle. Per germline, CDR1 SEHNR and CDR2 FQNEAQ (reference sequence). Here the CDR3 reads CASSNPGDGELFF. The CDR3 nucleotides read TGTGCCAGCAGCAATCCCGGGGACGGGGAGCTGTTTTTT.

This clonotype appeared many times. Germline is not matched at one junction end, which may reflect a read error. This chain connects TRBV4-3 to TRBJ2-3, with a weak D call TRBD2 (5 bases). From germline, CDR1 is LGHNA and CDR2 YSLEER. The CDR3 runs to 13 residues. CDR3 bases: TGTGCCAGCAGCCAAGACCGGGGAGATACGCAGTATTTT. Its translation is CASSQDRGDTQYF.

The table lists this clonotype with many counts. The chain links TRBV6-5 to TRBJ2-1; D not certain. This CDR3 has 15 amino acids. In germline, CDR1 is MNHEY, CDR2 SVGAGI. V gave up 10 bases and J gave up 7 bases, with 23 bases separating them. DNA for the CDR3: TGTGCCACCCAAACGACTCCTGGGGTTTCGAATGAGCAGTTCTTC. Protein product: CATQTTPGVSNEQFF.

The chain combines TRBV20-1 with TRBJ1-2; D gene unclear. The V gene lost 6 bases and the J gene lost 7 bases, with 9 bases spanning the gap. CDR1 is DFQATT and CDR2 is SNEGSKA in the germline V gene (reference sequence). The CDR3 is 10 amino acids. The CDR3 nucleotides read TGCAGTGCGCCTACTTCTGGCTACACCTTC. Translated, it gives CSAPTSGYTF.

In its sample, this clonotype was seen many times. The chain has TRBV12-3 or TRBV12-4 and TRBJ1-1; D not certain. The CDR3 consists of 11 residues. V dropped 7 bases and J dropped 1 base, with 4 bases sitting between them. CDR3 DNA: TGTGCCAGCACCCAGAACACTGAAGCTTTCTTT. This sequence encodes CASTQNTEAFF.

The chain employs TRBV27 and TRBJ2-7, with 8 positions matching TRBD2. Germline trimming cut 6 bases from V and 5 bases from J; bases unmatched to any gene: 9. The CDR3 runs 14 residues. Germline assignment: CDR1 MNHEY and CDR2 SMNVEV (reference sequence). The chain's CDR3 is CASRPAGAPHEQYF. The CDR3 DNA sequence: TGTGCCAGCAGGCCAGCGGGAGCCCCCCACGAGCAGTACTTC.